These 6 T cell receptor beta chains share one sample of origin, sequenced in a study of shared clonotypes between healthy human individuals. TCRdb's copy holds only in-frame clones and misses some; the assay was immunoSEQ multiplex PCR. The sample comprises some 2,500,000 clones, around 90% of which are singletons, and about 0.41% rests with the top ten. Sequenced sample: naive CD4+ T cells from PBMCs. Subset given: CD45RA+ positively selected. The receptors were sampled from a man younger than 35 in good health. Some clones in this sample may be carry-over from other donors' samples.

This sequence joins TRBV5-1 and TRBJ2-7; D assignment may be TRBD1 or TRBD2 (7 bases each). The CDR3 runs 14 residues. Trimming removed 7 bases from V and 1 base from J, with 15 bases in between. CDR1 is SGHRS and CDR2 is YFSETQ in the germline V gene. CDR3 loop: CASGTGEGSYEQYF. As DNA, the CDR3 is TGCGCCAGCGGAACAGGGGAGGGATCCTACGAGCAGTACTTC.

CDR3 amino acids: CASSMDSGVSYGYTF. CDR3 DNA: TGTGCCAGTAGTATGGACTCAGGGGTCAGCTATGGCTACACCTTC. The chain recombines TRBV19 with TRBJ1-2; perhaps TRBD1 as D (6 bases). The V gene lost 3 bases and the J gene lost 4 bases, with 15 bases spanning the gap. Per the germline V gene, CDR1 is LNHDA and CDR2 is SQIVND (reference sequence). The CDR3 sequence is 15 residues long.

The genes are TRBV19 and TRBJ2-3; D is ambiguous. Trimming removed 11 bases at V and 4 bases at J, with 16 bases between. CDR1 is LNHDA, CDR2 SQIVND, per germline (reference sequence). The CDR3 loop spans 13 amino acids. CDR3 loop: CAGRPSDSDTQYF. The DNA of the CDR3 is TGTGCCGGACGGCCTAGTGATTCAGATACGCAGTATTTT.

The chain recombines TRBV5-4 with TRBJ2-3, with a tentative D call TRBD2 (6 bases). The ends were cut back, 4 bases at V and 0 bases at J, with 12 bases in the middle. The CDR3 has 15 residues. Per germline, CDR1 SGHNT and CDR2 YYREEE (reference sequence). This CDR3 reads CASSGTSLSTDTQYF. The CDR3 nucleotides read TGTGCCAGCAGCGGGACTTCACTTAGCACAGATACGCAGTATTTT.

This clone came up a few times. This chain uses TRBV28 with TRBJ1-1; TRBD1 matches 8 bases. Germline lookup yields CDR1 MDHEN and CDR2 SYDVKM. The CDR3 runs 15 residues. Trimming took 9 bases from V and 1 from J; bases not matched to a gene: 10. CDR3 amino acids: CASHHRTGPNTEAFF. In nucleotides, the CDR3 is TGTGCCAGTCATCACCGGACAGGGCCGAACACTGAAGCTTTCTTT.

The V gene is TRBV9, the J gene TRBJ2-7; weak D call: TRBD2 (5 bases). The germline gives CDR1 SGDLS, CDR2 YYNGEE. V was clipped by 4 bases and J by 3 bases, with 14 bases between them. This CDR3 is built from 14 residues. The CDR3 DNA follows: TGTGCCAGCAGCCCCTCAACGGGATTCTACGAGCAGTACTTC. Translated, it gives CASSPSTGFYEQYF.